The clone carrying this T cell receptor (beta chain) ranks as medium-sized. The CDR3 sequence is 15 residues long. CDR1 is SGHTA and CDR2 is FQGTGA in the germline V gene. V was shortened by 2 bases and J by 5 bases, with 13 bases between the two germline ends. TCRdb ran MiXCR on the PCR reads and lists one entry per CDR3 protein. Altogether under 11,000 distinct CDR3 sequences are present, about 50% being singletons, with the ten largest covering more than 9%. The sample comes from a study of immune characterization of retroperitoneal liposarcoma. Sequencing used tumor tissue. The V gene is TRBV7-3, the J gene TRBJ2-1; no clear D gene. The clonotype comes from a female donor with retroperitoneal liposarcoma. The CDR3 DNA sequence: TGTGCCAGCAGCTTACTTGGACCCTCGAACAATGAGCAGTTCTTC. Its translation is CASSLLGPSNNEQFF. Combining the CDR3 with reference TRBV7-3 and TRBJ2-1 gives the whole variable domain GAGVSQTPSNKVTEKGKYVELRCDPISGHTALYWYRQSLGQGPEFLIYFQGTGAADDSGLPNDRFFAVRPEGSVSTLKIQRTERGDSAVYLCASSLLGPSNNEQFFGPGTRLTVL.